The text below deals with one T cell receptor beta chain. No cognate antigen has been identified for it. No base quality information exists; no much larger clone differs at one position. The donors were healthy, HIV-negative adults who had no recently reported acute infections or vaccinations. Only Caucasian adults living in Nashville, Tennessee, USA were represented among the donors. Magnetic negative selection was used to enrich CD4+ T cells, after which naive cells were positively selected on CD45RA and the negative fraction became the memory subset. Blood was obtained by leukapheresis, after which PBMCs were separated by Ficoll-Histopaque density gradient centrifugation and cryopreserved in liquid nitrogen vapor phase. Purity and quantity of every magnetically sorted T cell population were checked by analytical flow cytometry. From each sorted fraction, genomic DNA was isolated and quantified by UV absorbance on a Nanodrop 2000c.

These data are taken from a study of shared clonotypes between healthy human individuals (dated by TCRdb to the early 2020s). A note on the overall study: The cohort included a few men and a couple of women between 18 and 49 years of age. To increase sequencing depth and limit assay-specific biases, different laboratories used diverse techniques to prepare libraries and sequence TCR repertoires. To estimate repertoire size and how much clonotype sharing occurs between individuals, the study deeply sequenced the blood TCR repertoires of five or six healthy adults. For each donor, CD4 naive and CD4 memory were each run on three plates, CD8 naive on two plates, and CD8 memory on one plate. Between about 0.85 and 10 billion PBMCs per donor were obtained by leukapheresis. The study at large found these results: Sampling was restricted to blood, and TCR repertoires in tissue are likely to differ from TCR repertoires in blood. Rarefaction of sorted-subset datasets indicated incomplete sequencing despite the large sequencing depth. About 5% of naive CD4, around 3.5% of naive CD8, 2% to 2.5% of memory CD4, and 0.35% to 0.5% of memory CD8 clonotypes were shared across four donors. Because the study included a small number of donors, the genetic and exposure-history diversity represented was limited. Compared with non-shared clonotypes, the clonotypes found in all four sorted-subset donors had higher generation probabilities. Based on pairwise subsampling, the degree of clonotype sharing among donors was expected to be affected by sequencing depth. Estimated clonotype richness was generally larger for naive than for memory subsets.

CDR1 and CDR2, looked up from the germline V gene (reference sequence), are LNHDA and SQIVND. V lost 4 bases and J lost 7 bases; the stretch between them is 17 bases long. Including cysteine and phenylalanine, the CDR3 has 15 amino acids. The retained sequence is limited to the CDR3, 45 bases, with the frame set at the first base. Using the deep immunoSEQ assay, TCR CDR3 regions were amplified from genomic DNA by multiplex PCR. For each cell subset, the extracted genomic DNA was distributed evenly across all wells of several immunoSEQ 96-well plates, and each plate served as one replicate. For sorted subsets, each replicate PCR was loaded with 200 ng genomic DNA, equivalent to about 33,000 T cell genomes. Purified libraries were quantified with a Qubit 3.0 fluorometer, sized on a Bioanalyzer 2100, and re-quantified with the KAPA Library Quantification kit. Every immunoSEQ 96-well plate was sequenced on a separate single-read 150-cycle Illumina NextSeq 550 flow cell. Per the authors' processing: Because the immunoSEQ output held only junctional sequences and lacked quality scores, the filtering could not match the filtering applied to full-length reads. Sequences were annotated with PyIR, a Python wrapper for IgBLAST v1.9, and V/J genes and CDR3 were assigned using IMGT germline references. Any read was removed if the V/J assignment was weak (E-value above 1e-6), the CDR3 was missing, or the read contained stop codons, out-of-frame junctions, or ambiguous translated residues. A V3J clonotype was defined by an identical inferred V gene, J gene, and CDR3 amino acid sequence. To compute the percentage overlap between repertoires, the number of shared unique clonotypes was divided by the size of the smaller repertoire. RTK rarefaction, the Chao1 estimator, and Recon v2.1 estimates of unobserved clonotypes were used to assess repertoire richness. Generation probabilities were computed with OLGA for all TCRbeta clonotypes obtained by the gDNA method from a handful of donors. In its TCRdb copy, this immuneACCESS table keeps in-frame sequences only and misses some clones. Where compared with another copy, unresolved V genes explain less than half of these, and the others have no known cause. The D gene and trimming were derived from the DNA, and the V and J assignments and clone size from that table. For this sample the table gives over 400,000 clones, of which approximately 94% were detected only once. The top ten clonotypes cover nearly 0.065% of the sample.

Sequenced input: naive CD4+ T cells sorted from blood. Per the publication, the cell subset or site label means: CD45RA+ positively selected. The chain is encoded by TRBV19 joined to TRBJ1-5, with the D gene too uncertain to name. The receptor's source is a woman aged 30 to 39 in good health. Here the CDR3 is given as CASSTDRALGQPQHF. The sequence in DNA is TGTGCCAGTAGTACTGACCGGGCGTTAGGCCAGCCCCAGCATTTT.